The 31 T cell receptor beta chains below come from one sample, sequenced in a study of CD8+ T cells in alopecia areata. The authors extracted RNA and reverse transcribed it into cDNA as the sequencing template. TCRdb's table, derived via immunoSEQ multiplex PCR, lists solely in-frame clones and lacks some. The table lists about 210,000 clones, over 60% of them singletons. The treatment is: oral pan-JAK inhibitor, 5-10 mg twice daily. This material consisted of CD4+ T cells sorted from blood, taken between weeks 43 and 45, from a patient treated with tofacitinib. The receptors derive from a human donor with alopecia areata.

The chain has TRBV4-3 and TRBJ1-1; D remains ambiguous. CDR3 length: 14 amino acids. Germline values: CDR1 LGHNA, CDR2 YSLEER. Trimming removed 0 bases from V and 1 base from J, with 6 bases in between. The CDR3 nucleotides are TGCGCCAGCAGCCAAGATTTGGGGAACACTGAAGCTTTCTTT. Translated, it gives CASSQDLGNTEAFF.

About this clone: At one boundary the junction diverges from the germline segment, which might be a read error. The chain couples TRBV10-3 to TRBJ2-3; 11 bases match TRBD1. CDR3 length: 15 residues. Germline CDR1 ENHRY, CDR2 SYGVKD. The chain's CDR3 is CASSYGQGAVDTQYF. For the CDR3, the DNA is TGTGCCAGCAGTTACGGACAGGGGGCTGTAGATACGCAGTATTTT.

This clone was observed a single time. The chain couples TRBV12-5 to TRBJ2-7; no firm D call. Looked up from germline, CDR1 is LGHNT and CDR2 is FRNRAP. Trimming left V 1 base short and J 6 bases short, with 7 bases between. The CDR3 extends over 12 amino acids. The CDR3 sequence is CASGLASSEQYF. In DNA, the CDR3 is TGTGCTAGTGGTTTGGCTTCGTCCGAGCAGTACTTC.

The chain combines TRBV11-2 with TRBJ2-7; D gene ambiguous. The V end lost 5 bases, the J end lost 6 bases, and 8 bases lay between the germline ends. The germline gives CDR1 SGHAT, CDR2 FQNNGV. The CDR3 contains 11 residues. The CDR3 region is CASSRFREQYF. In DNA, the CDR3 is TGTGCCAGCAGCAGATTTCGCGAGCAGTACTTC.

The chain couples TRBV6-1 to TRBJ1-1; D remains unclear. Germline assignment: CDR1 MNHNS and CDR2 SASEGT. V shed 4 bases and J shed 0 bases, with 3 bases lying between them. CDR3 length equals 12 residues. CDR3 in DNA: TGTGCCAGCAGTGTTGTGAACACTGAAGCTTTCTTT. It is translated as CASSVVNTEAFF.

This clone has only one observation. The chain recombines TRBV29-1 with TRBJ2-1; D is unclear. Germline loops: CDR1 SQVTM, CDR2 ANQGSEA. The CDR3 covers 8 residues. Trimming left V 4 bases short and J 11 bases short, with 3 bases between. The CDR3 DNA reads TGCAGCGTTGGGCAGCAGTTCTTC. This translates into CSVGQQFF.

CDR3 protein: CSVEDWGQGADTQYF. In nucleotides, the CDR3 is TGCAGCGTTGAAGATTGGGGACAGGGGGCGGATACGCAGTATTTT. V usage is TRBV29-1 and J usage is TRBJ2-3, with TRBD1 matching 12 bases. This CDR3 region has 15 residues. The germline gives CDR1 SQVTM, CDR2 ANQGSEA. Trimming cost V 0 bases and J 6 bases; bases outside gene matches: 4.

Only a few counts were recorded for this clone. This chain joins TRBV4-3 and TRBJ1-1, with a tentative D call TRBD1 (6 bases). The germline V gene encodes CDR1 LGHNA and CDR2 YSLEER. The CDR3 spans 15 residues. Trimming took off 3 bases at V and 1 base at J, with 12 bases between the two ends. The CDR3 reads CASSQQDRQNTEAFF. The CDR3 nucleotides read TGCGCCAGCAGCCAGCAGGACAGACAGAACACTGAAGCTTTCTTT.

The chain is built from TRBV2 and TRBJ2-4, with no clear D. This CDR3 has 15 residues. The germline V and J ends were trimmed by 9 bases and 5 bases, with 20 bases remaining between them. Germline V gene lookup returns CDR1 SNHLY and CDR2 FYNNEI. CDR3: CASARADPPENIQYF. The CDR3 DNA is TGTGCCAGTGCTAGGGCAGACCCACCGGAAAACATTCAGTACTTC.

J is TRBJ2-5 and V is TRBV6-5, with 9 bases lining up with TRBD2. Germline-derived CDR1 and CDR2 are MNHEY and SVGAGI. The CDR3 contains 15 residues. V trimming: 6 bases; J trimming: 0 bases; junction bases outside the gene matches: 5. CDR3 residues: CASRGLAGNQETQYF. CDR3 DNA sequence: TGTGCCAGCAGGGGACTAGCTGGGAACCAAGAGACCCAGTACTTC.

The chain employs TRBV29-1 and TRBJ2-7; 9 bases fit TRBD1. CDR1 is SQVTM and CDR2 is ANQGSEA in the germline V gene. Losses at the gene ends were 1 base for V and 5 bases for J; bases not matched to a gene: 3. CDR3 length equals 13 residues. CDR3 nucleotide sequence: TGCAGCGTTGAAGGACAGGGGGACAACGAGCAGTACTTC. The encoded protein is CSVEGQGDNEQYF.

There are many counts of this clone. The J gene is TRBJ2-1, the V gene TRBV7-3; TRBD2 matches at 7 bases. V lost 1 base and J lost 4; bases outside the gene matches: 4. Germline V lookup: CDR1 SGHTA, CDR2 FQGTGA. This CDR3 comprises 15 residues. The CDR3 spells CASSLIGGNYNEQFF. The CDR3 DNA reads TGTGCCAGCAGCTTAATCGGGGGGAATTACAATGAGCAGTTCTTC.

In its sample, this clone was seen once. The gene calls are TRBV15 and TRBJ1-2; D gene ambiguous. The V gene's germline CDR1 is LNHNV and CDR2 YYDKDF (reference sequence). This CDR3 region has 13 residues. V lost 0 bases and J 4 bases, leaving 6 bases between the germline ends. CDR3: CATSRDRLYGYTF. CDR3 coding DNA: TGTGCCACCAGCAGAGATCGACTCTATGGCTACACCTTC.

This clone was picked up one time. V usage is TRBV28 and J usage is TRBJ1-1, with D possibly TRBD1 on 5 matching bases. The CDR3 length is 12 residues. Deletions cut 6 bases from V and 8 bases from J, with 13 bases between. From germline, CDR1 is MDHEN and CDR2 SYDVKM. DNA for the CDR3: TGTGCCAGCAGCTCGGGACTGGGAGAAGCTTTCTTT. Residues: CASSSGLGEAFF.

This sequence joins TRBV4-1 and TRBJ1-2; 8 bases agree with TRBD1. The ends lost 1 base at V and 6 bases at J; junction bases unmatched: 1. Germline V gene sequence: CDR1 MGHRA, CDR2 YSYEKL. The CDR3 has 13 amino acids. The CDR3 sequence is CASSQGQGNGYTF. The CDR3 DNA reads TGCGCCAGCAGCCAAGGACAGGGGAATGGCTACACCTTC.

This clone was counted only a few times. This chain joins TRBV9 and TRBJ1-2; TRBD1 might be the D (6 bases). The CDR3 sequence is 14 residues long. Germline lookup yields CDR1 SGDLS and CDR2 YYNGEE. Between the trimmed V and J ends, which lost 0 bases and 7 bases, there was a span of 13 bases. In DNA, the CDR3 is TGTGCCAGCAGCGTAGGAAACAGGGCTAGTGGCTACACCTTC. Its protein is CASSVGNRASGYTF.

The chain is built from TRBV27 and TRBJ2-1, with 7 bases aligning to TRBD1. Germline V gene lookup returns CDR1 MNHEY and CDR2 SMNVEV (reference sequence). The CDR3 length is 14 residues. The J segment lost 12 bases and the V segment lost 6 bases, leaving 14 bases of the junction unmatched. CDR3 protein: CASSPILGRDRQFF. DNA for the CDR3: TGTGCCAGCAGCCCCATTTTAGGTCGGGACAGGCAGTTCTTC.

The V call is TRBV6-5, the J call TRBJ1-4; no reliable D call. The CDR3 runs 15 residues. Germline values: CDR1 MNHEY, CDR2 SVGAGI. Trimming removed 6 bases from V and 0 bases from J, with 11 bases in between. The CDR3 sequence: CASREAGATNEKLFF. The CDR3 nucleotides are TGTGCCAGCAGGGAGGCCGGGGCAACTAATGAAAAACTGTTTTTT.

This chain joins TRBV29-1 and TRBJ1-2; the D is unclear. The CDR3 spans 11 residues. V lost 6 bases, J lost 4 bases, and 9 bases lay in between. In germline, CDR1 is SQVTM, CDR2 ANQGSEA. CDR3 sequence: CSVWEGYGYTF. The CDR3 nucleotides are TGCAGCGTCTGGGAGGGCTATGGCTACACCTTC.

The chain has TRBV29-1 and TRBJ1-2; no definite D call. V lost 4 bases, J lost 2 bases, and 11 bases lay in between. Per the germline V gene, CDR1 is SQVTM and CDR2 is ANQGSEA. This CDR3 has 13 residues. The chain's CDR3 is CSVGPPVNYGYTF. As DNA, the CDR3 is TGCAGCGTTGGCCCCCCAGTGAACTATGGCTACACCTTC.

This sequence joins TRBV5-1 and TRBJ2-5; possibly TRBD2 for D (6 bases). This CDR3 has 13 amino acids. V was shortened by 5 bases and J by 1 base, with 9 bases between the two germline ends. From germline, CDR1 is SGHRS and CDR2 YFSETQ. The CDR3 is CASRGGVQETQYF. The CDR3 region has the DNA TGCGCCAGCAGAGGCGGGGTCCAAGAGACCCAGTACTTC.

This chain uses TRBV19 with TRBJ1-1; D is uncertain. There are 13 residues in the CDR3. Trimming removed 6 bases at V and 1 base at J, with 9 bases between. Germline V gene lookup returns CDR1 LNHDA and CDR2 SQIVND (reference sequence). CDR3 coding DNA: TGTGCCAGTAGCCCGTTAGAGAACACTGAAGCTTTCTTT. Its translation is CASSPLENTEAFF.

V gene TRBV11-2 combines with J gene TRBJ1-5, with D maybe TRBD1 (6 bases). Germline lookup yields CDR1 SGHAT and CDR2 FQNNGV. The V and J ends lost 3 bases and 1 base respectively, with 10 bases between them. The CDR3 runs to 15 residues. The DNA for the CDR3 is TGTGCCAGCAGCTTGGGGGCTCTAAGCAATCAGCCCCAGCATTTT. As protein: CASSLGALSNQPQHF. Together with reference TRBV11-2 and TRBJ1-5, the CDR3 gives the full variable domain: EAGVAQSPRYKIIEKRQSVAFWCNPISGHATLYWYQQILGQGPKLLIQFQNNGVVDDSQLPKDRFSAERLKGVDSTLKIQPAKLEDSAVYLCASSLGALSNQPQHFGDGTRLSIL.

The V call is TRBV9, the J call TRBJ1-2; no clear D. From germline, CDR1 is SGDLS and CDR2 YYNGEE. V lost 3 bases to trimming and J lost 2 bases, with 17 bases between them. The length of the CDR3 is 16 residues. DNA for the CDR3: TGTGCCAGCAGCGGCCTGTCCAGGTTGACCAACTATGGCTACACCTTC. Amino acid sequence: CASSGLSRLTNYGYTF.

This clone was counted only a few times. This rearrangement joins TRBV6-5 to TRBJ2-7; D ambiguous. V was clipped by 11 bases and J by 3 bases, with 20 bases between them. Per the germline V gene, CDR1 is MNHEY and CDR2 is SVGAGI. The CDR3 contains 14 residues. The CDR3 is CAWQRRNLLYEQYF. The CDR3 DNA reads as TGTGCCTGGCAGCGAAGAAACCTCCTCTACGAGCAGTACTTC.

This chain uses TRBV2 with TRBJ2-6, with no clear D. Germline V gene data show CDR1 as SNHLY and CDR2 as FYNNEI. Trimming left V 7 bases short and J 0 bases short, with 13 bases between. The CDR3 is 16 residues long. Written as DNA, the CDR3 is TGTGCCAGCATGGTTTCCCCCCACTCTGGGGCCAACGTCCTGACTTTC. Protein sequence: CASMVSPHSGANVLTF.

About this clone itself: Other DNA variants within this sample encode the same CDR3. The gene calls are TRBV29-1 and TRBJ2-1, with no clear D. Germline lookup yields CDR1 SQVTM and CDR2 ANQGSEA. V gave up 4 bases and J gave up 6 bases, with 10 bases separating them. The CDR3 is 12 residues long. For the CDR3, the DNA is TGCAGCGTTGTCCGCGGCTCCAATGAGCAGTTCTTC. This sequence encodes CSVVRGSNEQFF.

The chain joins TRBV4-1 to TRBJ2-7; 12 bases match TRBD2. The CDR3 runs to 18 residues. Germline CDR1 reads MGHRA; CDR2 reads YSYEKL. V dropped 0 bases and J dropped 0; count of bases not matched to a gene: 6. The CDR3 nucleotides are TGCGCCAGCAGCCAAGATTTTCTAGCGGGGGGGCCCTCCTACGAGCAGTACTTC. As protein: CASSQDFLAGGPSYEQYF.

The chain has TRBV4-3 and TRBJ1-1; the D gene is possibly TRBD1 (5 bases). V dropped 5 bases and J dropped 4 bases, with 17 bases sitting between them. The CDR3 is 15 residues long. Germline V gene lookup returns CDR1 LGHNA and CDR2 YSLEER. The CDR3: CASSSHPAGPTEAFF. In DNA, the CDR3 is TGCGCCAGCAGCTCCCATCCGGCAGGGCCCACTGAAGCTTTCTTT.

V and J are TRBV7-2 and TRBJ1-5; D is uncertain. The length of the CDR3 is 12 residues. V lost 1 base to trimming and J lost 6 bases, with 4 bases between them. Germline loops: CDR1 SGHTA, CDR2 FQGNSA. The CDR3: CASSLGTQPQHF. CDR3 coding DNA: TGTGCCAGCAGCTTAGGGACTCAGCCCCAGCATTTT.

The chain is built from TRBV9 and TRBJ1-1; D gene ambiguous. The germline gives CDR1 SGDLS, CDR2 YYNGEE. The V gene lost 0 bases and the J gene lost 5 bases, with 14 bases spanning the gap. CDR3 length: 15 residues. The CDR3 nucleotides read TGTGCCAGCAGCGTAGATAGGGTGTCGGTGACTGAAGCTTTCTTT. It yields the protein CASSVDRVSVTEAFF.